This is a list of T cell receptor beta chains from one sample in a study of T cells in localized non-small cell lung cancer. TCRdb keeps only in-frame clones here, not all; method: immunoSEQ multiplex PCR. The table has about 34,000 clones, 93% seen once. The starting material was peripheral blood, obtained before any cancer treatment. The receptors originated from a female donor aged 60 or older with stage I lung adenocarcinoma. Both conserved end residues are part of each CDR3. The order of the fields is D gene, J gene, clone size, V gene, CDR3 protein, CDR3 DNA. The D gene is left open where the match is weak. Size tells how often a clone was seen (once, few, many) or the class of an expanded clone, and some rows leave it out.

- TRBJ2-6 - TRBV2 CASSVQGTGANVLTF TGTGCCAGCAGTGTCCAGGGGACTGGGGCCAACGTCCTGACTTTC
TRBD1 TRBJ2-2 - TRBV19 CASSIVLWDSFTGELFF TGTGCCAGTAGTATAGTCCTCTGGGACAGTTTCACCGGGGAGCTGTTTTTT
- TRBJ2-7 - TRBV6-5 CASSERGFGEQYF TGTGCCAGCAGTGAAAGGGGGTTCGGCGAGCAGTACTTC
- TRBJ2-3 - TRBV7-3 CASSQGFATDTQYF TGTGCCAGCAGCCAGGGGTTCGCCACAGATACGCAGTATTTT
TRBD1 TRBJ1-5 - TRBV5-1 CASSLGTGLFQPQHF TGCGCCAGCAGCTTGGGGACAGGGTTGTTTCAGCCCCAGCATTTT
- TRBJ1-4 - TRBV5-6 CASSLRGVRANEKLFF TGTGCCAGCAGCCTACGGGGGGTACGTGCTAATGAAAAACTGTTTTTT
TRBD1 TRBJ1-2 - TRBV27 CASSLRGRGGYTF TGTGCCAGCAGTTTAAGGGGGCGCGGTGGCTACACCTTC
- TRBJ2-5 - TRBV4-2 CASRFGEGAQETQYF TGTGCCAGCAGGTTTGGGGAGGGGGCCCAAGAGACCCAGTACTTC
- TRBJ2-3 once TRBV25-1 CASSELAGDTQYF TGTGCCAGCAGTGAATTGGCGGGAGATACGCAGTATTTT
- TRBJ1-2 - TRBV27 CASSFAGGSYTF TGTGCCAGCAGTTTCGCCGGGGGGAGCTACACCTTC
- TRBJ1-1 once TRBV27 CASSFQFRGVDTEAFF TGTGCCAGCAGTTTTCAATTTCGAGGGGTTGACACTGAAGCTTTCTTT
TRBD2 TRBJ2-5 - TRBV9 CASRGLAGAQETQYF TGTGCCAGCAGGGGACTAGCGGGGGCCCAAGAGACCCAGTACTTC
- TRBJ1-1 - TRBV28 CASSLPRALTEAFF TGTGCCAGCAGTCTCCCCCGGGCCCTCACTGAAGCTTTCTTT
- TRBJ1-1 - TRBV19 CASSISRLDTEAFF TGTGCCAGTAGTATTTCAAGGCTGGACACTGAAGCTTTCTTT
- TRBJ1-5 - TRBV7-2 CASSLGVNQPQHF TGTGCCAGCAGCTTAGGGGTCAATCAGCCCCAGCATTTT
- TRBJ2-5 - TRBV15 CATSRDLGRETQYF TGTGCCACCAGCAGAGATCTGGGGCGGGAGACCCAGTACTTC
- TRBJ2-6 - TRBV19 CASSIWTVSGANVLTF TGTGCCAGTAGTATCTGGACGGTCTCTGGGGCCAACGTCCTGACTTTC
TRBD2 TRBJ2-7 - TRBV28 CASSRAGVSYEQYF TGTGCCAGCAGCAGAGCGGGGGTCTCCTACGAGCAGTACTTC
- TRBJ1-1 - TRBV7-9 CASSLREGDTEAFF TGTGCCAGCAGCTTAAGGGAGGGGGACACTGAAGCTTTCTTT
- TRBJ1-5 - TRBV4-3 CASSQRVGADHQPQHF TGCGCCAGCAGCCAACGTGTTGGGGCAGATCATCAGCCCCAGCATTTT
- TRBJ2-1 - TRBV6-1 CASSGLTYNEQFF TGTGCCAGCAGTGGACTAACCTACAATGAGCAGTTCTTC
- TRBJ1-1 - TRBV9 CASSAHQITEAFF TGTGCCAGCAGCGCTCACCAAATTACTGAAGCTTTCTTT
TRBD1 TRBJ1-1 - TRBV9 CASSGGTGAEITEAFF TGTGCCAGCAGCGGGGGGACAGGGGCGGAGATCACTGAAGCTTTCTTT
TRBD2 TRBJ2-3 - TRBV19 CASSILVRGLAGVDTQYF TGTGCCAGTAGTATATTGGTTCGGGGACTAGCGGGAGTGGATACGCAGTATTTT
- TRBJ1-3 - TRBV29-1 CSVGNAGNTIYF TGCAGCGTCGGGAACGCTGGAAACACCATATATTTT
TRBD2 TRBJ2-2 - TRBV15 CATSRDSLAGSNTGELFF TGTGCCACCAGCAGAGATTCCCTAGCGGGGTCGAACACCGGGGAGCTGTTTTTT
TRBD1 TRBJ1-6 - TRBV19 CASSIPGQGLWALHF TGTGCCAGTAGTATCCCGGGACAGGGGCTGTGGGCCCTCCACTTT
TRBD2 TRBJ2-5 - TRBV6-4 CASSPPGGQETQYF TGTGCCAGCAGTCCCCCCGGGGGGCAAGAGACCCAGTACTTC
- TRBJ1-3 once TRBV7-6 CASSLSASTQSSGNTIYF TGTGCCAGCAGCTTAAGCGCCTCGACACAGAGCTCTGGAAACACCATATATTTT
- TRBJ2-7 - TRBV27 CASSLTFEQYF TGTGCCAGCAGTTTAACCTTTGAGCAGTACTTC
TRBD2 TRBJ2-1 - TRBV7-2 CASSLVRTSGLSSYNEQFF TGTGCCAGCAGCTTAGTAAGGACTAGCGGGTTAAGCTCCTACAATGAGCAGTTCTTC
- TRBJ1-3 - TRBV4-2 CASSQVSRTADSGNTIYF TGTGCCAGCAGCCAAGTCAGCCGGACTGCTGACTCTGGAAACACCATATATTTT
- TRBJ2-5 - TRBV5-1 CASRGQALIQETQYF TGCGCCAGCAGGGGGCAGGCTCTTATCCAAGAGACCCAGTACTTC
- TRBJ2-4 few TRBV5-4 CASTLGGDRAKNIQYF TGTGCCAGCACCTTGGGCGGGGATAGAGCCAAAAACATTCAGTACTTC
- TRBJ1-1 - TRBV7-2 CASSLGWGLGTNTEAFF TGTGCCAGCAGCTTAGGCTGGGGCCTAGGAACGAACACTGAAGCTTTCTTT
- TRBJ1-2 - TRBV2 CASSPSMIRDDYGYTF TGTGCCAGCAGTCCATCGATGATCCGGGACGACTATGGCTACACCTTC
- TRBJ1-3 once TRBV28 CASRPSPDTIYF TGTGCCAGCAGGCCGAGTCCGGACACCATATATTTT
- TRBJ2-7 - TRBV6-5 CASRSSYEQYF TGTGCCAGCAGAAGCTCCTACGAGCAGTACTTC
- TRBJ2-5 - TRBV21-1 CASSKGTRQETQYF TGTGCCAGCAGCAAAGGGACACGCCAAGAGACCCAGTACTTC
- TRBJ2-2 - TRBV10-1 CASSGGSGTGELFF TGCGCCAGCAGCGGAGGATCGGGAACCGGGGAGCTGTTTTTT
- TRBJ2-3 - TRBV9 CASSPNTGKNTQYF TGTGCCAGCAGCCCTAACACAGGGAAGAATACGCAGTATTTT
- TRBJ2-4 - TRBV7-2 CASSPTTGQLAKNIQYF TGTGCCAGCAGCCCAACCACCGGACAGCTAGCCAAAAACATTCAGTACTTC
TRBD1 TRBJ2-2 once TRBV19 CASTGRGSTGELFF TGTGCCAGTACAGGCAGGGGGTCCACCGGGGAGCTGTTTTTT
TRBD1 TRBJ2-5 - TRBV5-1 CASSFPGQGIETQYF TGCGCCAGCAGCTTTCCGGGACAGGGTATCGAGACCCAGTACTTC
TRBD1 TRBJ2-5 - TRBV18 CASSPRDRQETQYF TGTGCCAGCTCACCCCGGGACAGACAAGAGACCCAGTACTTC
TRBD1 TRBJ2-6 - TRBV5-1 CASSYSTGTGVGSGANVLTF TGCGCCAGCAGCTATTCTACCGGGACAGGGGTTGGCTCTGGGGCCAACGTCCTGACTTTC
TRBD1 TRBJ2-2 - TRBV4-1 CASSHVGQGTGELFF TGCGCCAGCAGCCACGTTGGACAGGGCACCGGGGAGCTGTTTTTT
TRBD1 TRBJ1-1 - TRBV4-3 CASSQWTGLGIEAFF TGCGCCAGCAGCCAATGGACAGGGCTGGGTATTGAAGCTTTCTTT
- TRBJ2-7 - TRBV7-9 CASSLASGAFHEQYF TGTGCCAGCAGCTTAGCGTCGGGGGCATTCCACGAGCAGTACTTC
TRBD2 TRBJ2-3 - TRBV7-9 CASSLKQGTSGSTDTQYF TGTGCCAGCAGCTTAAAACAAGGGACTAGCGGGAGCACAGATACGCAGTATTTT